Each of the 27 T cell receptor beta chains below was sequenced from the same sample in a study of lymphopenia after photon versus proton radiotherapy. Produced via immunoSEQ multiplex PCR; TCRdb's table is partial and in-frame only. The repertoire consists of 9,500 to 15,000 clones, with 80% to 90% occurring once and the leading ten covering 3.3%. The sample in question was peripheral blood, obtained from a patient treated with proton-based radiotherapy. The receptors derive from a man in his sixties with pancreatic cancer.

The chain uses TRBV7-2 and TRBJ2-2, with 7 bases matching TRBD2. Germline CDR1 is SGHTA and CDR2 is FQGNSA. J lost 4 bases, V lost 1 base, and 12 bases had no gene match. This CDR3 spans 18 amino acids. This CDR3 is CASSLGLAVRVGTGELFF. In DNA form, the CDR3 reads TGTGCCAGCAGCTTAGGTCTAGCGGTGAGAGTGGGCACCGGGGAGCTGTTTTTT.

The chain joins TRBV6-1 to TRBJ1-1, with 12 bases aligning to TRBD1. The germline V gene has CDR1 MNHNS and CDR2 SASEGT. V gave up 4 bases and J gave up 6 bases; unmatched junction bases: 6. This CDR3 has 15 amino acids. CDR3 bases: TGTGCCAGCAGTGTCCCGGGACAGGGGGCGCCTGAAGCTTTCTTT. The encoded protein is CASSVPGQGAPEAFF.

This clone appeared once. The CDR3 DNA reads TGTGCCAGCAGCCCTCAGACTAGCACAGATACGCAGTATTTT. This gives the protein CASSPQTSTDTQYF. The chain links TRBV9 to TRBJ2-3; D is unresolved. Germline CDR1 SGDLS, CDR2 YYNGEE. This CDR3 has 14 amino acids. Trimming left V 4 bases short and J 0 bases short, with 9 bases between.

V usage is TRBV6-1 and J usage is TRBJ2-2; no clear D gene. Germline-derived CDR1 and CDR2 are MNHNS and SASEGT. This CDR3 has 14 amino acids. Trimming took 0 bases from V and 1 from J, leaving 3 bases between them. CDR3 in amino acids: CASSEAQNTGELFF. The CDR3 DNA sequence: TGTGCCAGCAGTGAAGCCCAGAACACCGGGGAGCTGTTTTTT.

The J gene is TRBJ2-7, the V gene TRBV11-1; D unresolved. Germline V gene data show CDR1 as SGHAT and CDR2 as FQDESV (reference sequence). V gave up 1 base and J gave up 0 bases, with 7 bases separating them. The CDR3 contains 14 residues. The CDR3: CASSLGFSSYEQYF. DNA for the CDR3: TGTGCCAGCAGCTTAGGCTTCAGCTCCTACGAGCAGTACTTC.

The chain joins TRBV29-1 to TRBJ1-4, with 7 bases fitting TRBD1. The CDR3 sequence is 14 residues long. In germline, CDR1 is SQVTM, CDR2 ANQGSEA. The V segment lost 7 bases and the J segment 8 bases; nucleotides outside the gene matches: 13. The chain's CDR3 is CSAQGQGVGEKLFF. CDR3 sequence (DNA): TGCAGCGCCCAGGGGCAGGGGGTGGGGGAAAAACTGTTTTTT.

The chain uses TRBV28 and TRBJ2-7, with TRBD1 identical over 10 bases. The V segment lost 5 bases and the J segment 6 bases; nucleotides outside the gene matches: 13. Germline V gene sequence: CDR1 MDHEN, CDR2 SYDVKM. The CDR3 has 16 amino acids. The CDR3 DNA sequence: TGTGCCAGCAGTCGAAGTCGGACAGGGGGTCTAGGCGAGCAGTACTTC. It codes for CASSRSRTGGLGEQYF. Complete variable domain (other parts from reference TRBV28 and TRBJ2-7): DVKVTQSSRYLVKRTGEKVFLECVQDMDHENMFWYRQDPGLGLRLIYFSYDVKMKEKGDIPEGYSVSREKKERFSLILESASTNQTSMYLCASSRSRTGGLGEQYFGPGTRLTVT.

The V gene is TRBV18, the J gene TRBJ2-4; 10 nucleotides line up with TRBD1. The V gene end was trimmed by 6 bases and the J gene end by 2 bases; junction bases not matched to a gene: 7. There are 16 residues in the CDR3. Germline CDR1 is KGHSH and CDR2 is LQKENI. The CDR3 loop is CASSAGTGVTKNIQYF. The CDR3 region has the DNA TGTGCCAGCTCTGCCGGGACAGGGGTGACCAAAAACATTCAGTACTTC.

The sample holds a few counts of this clone. The chain uses TRBV11-3 and TRBJ2-3; 16 bases agree with TRBD2. The CDR3 sequence is 18 residues long. V gave up 5 bases and J gave up 2 bases; unmatched junction bases: 7. The germline CDR1 and CDR2 sequences are SGHNT and YENEEA. CDR3 in amino acids: CASSAGTSGRADTDTQYF. In DNA, the CDR3 is TGTGCCAGCAGCGCCGGGACTAGCGGGAGGGCCGACACAGATACGCAGTATTTT.

The V gene is TRBV6-5, the J gene TRBJ2-7, with TRBD1 matching over 11 bases. Germline V gives CDR1 MNHEY, CDR2 SVGAGI. This CDR3 contains 14 residues. The V segment lost 7 bases and the J segment 1 base; nucleotides outside the gene matches: 3. The CDR3, as DNA: TGTGCCAGCACGGGACAGGGGGTTTCCTACGAGCAGTACTTC. Translated, it gives CASTGQGVSYEQYF.

The rearrangement uses TRBV9 and TRBJ2-3, with D possibly TRBD2 on 6 matching bases. This CDR3 has 15 residues. Trimming pared 0 bases from V and 5 bases from J, leaving 13 bases between. The germline gives CDR1 SGDLS, CDR2 YYNGEE. CDR3 coding DNA: TGTGCCAGCAGCGTAGATATGTTGGGGGGAGATACGCAGTATTTT. Its translation: CASSVDMLGGDTQYF.

This rearrangement joins TRBV27 to TRBJ2-1; 14 nucleotides line up with TRBD2. Trimming removed 5 bases from V and 6 bases from J; junction bases left unmatched: 6. This CDR3 comprises 16 residues. CDR1 MNHEY and CDR2 SMNVEV come from the germline V gene (reference sequence). The CDR3 sequence: CASSPMGLAGVNEQFF. The CDR3 region has the DNA TGTGCCAGCAGTCCGATGGGACTAGCGGGAGTCAATGAGCAGTTCTTC.

This clone was picked up a small number of times. The chain couples TRBV7-9 to TRBJ1-1; D gene unclear. The CDR3 is 13 amino acids. Germline values: CDR1 SEHNR, CDR2 FQNEAQ (reference sequence). Trimming left V 5 bases short and J 1 base short, with 8 bases between. The CDR3 sequence is CASSVSANTEAFF. The CDR3 bases are TGTGCCAGCAGCGTATCAGCGAACACTGAAGCTTTCTTT. Full variable domain (rest looked up from reference TRBV7-9 and TRBJ1-1): DTGVSQNPRHKITKRGQNVTFRCDPISEHNRLYWYRQTLGQGPEFLTYFQNEAQLEKSRLLSDRFSAERPKGSFSTLEIQRTEQGDSAMYLCASSVSANTEAFFGQGTRLTVV.

The V call is TRBV21-1, the J call TRBJ1-2. TRBV21-1 is a pseudogene segment. The CDR3 contains 13 residues. The CDR3 is CASSACTVYGYTF. The CDR3, as DNA: TGTGCCAGCAGCGCATGCACGGTCTATGGCTACACCTTC.

This rearrangement joins TRBV11-2 to TRBJ2-5; D may be TRBD2 (5 bases). The CDR3 covers 14 residues. V lost 5 bases and J lost 3, with 13 bases in between. The germline CDR1 and CDR2 sequences are SGHAT and FQNNGV. CDR3 residues: CASSRGLLKETQYF. CDR3 sequence (DNA): TGTGCCAGCAGCCGTGGACTCCTGAAAGAGACCCAGTACTTC. The full variable domain, completed using reference TRBV11-2 and TRBJ2-5, is EAGVAQSPRYKIIEKRQSVAFWCNPISGHATLYWYQQILGQGPKLLIQFQNNGVVDDSQLPKDRFSAERLKGVDSTLKIQPAKLEDSAVYLCASSRGLLKETQYFGPGTRLLVL.

This chain uses TRBV19 with TRBJ2-2, with D tentatively TRBD2 (7 bases). V lost 9 bases and J lost 3, with 17 bases in between. Germline values: CDR1 LNHDA, CDR2 SQIVND (reference sequence). CDR3 length equals 15 residues. CDR3 amino acids: CASSFLGGDTGELFF. The DNA for the CDR3 is TGTGCCAGCAGTTTCTTAGGGGGGGACACCGGGGAGCTGTTTTTT.

This sequence joins TRBV6-1 and TRBJ2-6; TRBD1 is a possible D gene (5 bases). The CDR3 sequence is 15 residues long. Trimming stripped 11 bases from V and 2 bases from J, with 16 bases between. Germline V gives CDR1 MNHNS, CDR2 SASEGT. The CDR3 reads CASHRAGTGANVLTF. The CDR3 nucleotides are TGTGCCTCCCACCGGGCAGGGACTGGGGCCAACGTCCTGACTTTC.

Here the CDR3 reads CASSLESGNNQPQHF. The DNA of the CDR3 is TGTGCCAGCAGCTTAGAATCAGGAAACAATCAGCCCCAGCATTTT. The rearrangement links TRBV11-2 to TRBJ1-5; D is ambiguous. Germline CDR1 SGHAT, CDR2 FQNNGV. V gave up 0 bases and J gave up 3 bases, with 9 bases separating them. This CDR3 has 15 residues.

The rearrangement links TRBV2 to TRBJ2-3; D is uncertain. The V gene's germline CDR1 is SNHLY and CDR2 FYNNEI. Trimming pared 10 bases from V and 2 bases from J, leaving 13 bases between. CDR3 length: 13 residues. The DNA of the CDR3 is TGTGCCACCCTGCCCCCCACCACAGATACGCAGTATTTT. Protein product: CATLPPTTDTQYF.

This clone was detected only a few times. The chain couples TRBV2 to TRBJ1-2; D remains unclear. The CDR3 runs 15 residues. Germline V gene lookup returns CDR1 SNHLY and CDR2 FYNNEI. Trimming shortened V by 6 bases and J by 6 bases, and 20 bases separated the two germline ends. CDR3: CASSDAAGPVDGYTF. As DNA, the CDR3 is TGTGCCAGCAGCGATGCTGCAGGACCCGTGGATGGCTACACCTTC.

The table lists this clone with a few counts. The V and J genes are TRBV5-3 and TRBJ2-7; D is possibly TRBD2 (5 bases). TRBV5-3 is identified as an open reading frame with a role that is uncertain. Deletions cut 4 bases from V and 3 bases from J, with 20 bases between. The CDR3 is 16 residues long. The CDR3 sequence: CARSISDSSFSYEQYF. The CDR3 bases are TGTGCCAGAAGCATCTCGGACTCTAGTTTTAGCTACGAGCAGTACTTC.

This sequence joins TRBV28 and TRBJ2-7, with D possibly called TRBD1 or TRBD2 (5 bases each). Germline CDR1 and CDR2: MDHEN and SYDVKM. Trimming took off 3 bases at V and 2 bases at J, with 11 bases between the two ends. The CDR3 runs 14 residues. CDR3 sequence reads: CASSFGDVAYEQYF. In DNA, the CDR3 is TGTGCCAGCAGTTTCGGGGACGTCGCCTACGAGCAGTACTTC.

The J gene is TRBJ2-5, the V gene TRBV14, with D tentatively TRBD2 (6 bases). V was trimmed by 0 bases and J by 4 bases, leaving 18 bases between them. CDR1 is SGHDN and CDR2 is FVKESK in the germline V gene. This CDR3 is built from 17 residues. The chain's CDR3 is CASSQDIRGRRGETQYF. CDR3 bases: TGTGCCAGCAGCCAAGATATCCGTGGGAGGAGGGGAGAGACCCAGTACTTC.

There are a few counts of this clone. This chain joins TRBV19 and TRBJ1-2, with 11 bases aligning to TRBD1. This CDR3 is built from 15 residues. Germline V gives CDR1 LNHDA, CDR2 SQIVND (reference sequence). Germline trimming cut 0 bases from V and 7 bases from J; bases unmatched to any gene: 4. CDR3 bases: TGTGCCAGTAGTATAGACGGACAGGGGGCGAGTGGCTACACCTTC. This gives the protein CASSIDGQGASGYTF. Full variable domain (outside the CDR3, taken from reference TRBV19 and TRBJ1-2): DGGITQSPKYLFRKEGQNVTLSCEQNLNHDAMYWYRQDPGQGLRLIYYSQIVNDFQKGDIAEGYSVSREKKESFPLTVTSAQKNPTAFYLCASSIDGQGASGYTFGSGTRLTVV.

The chain recombines TRBV5-1 with TRBJ1-1, with D unresolved. V lost 0 bases and J 4 bases, leaving 10 bases between the germline ends. CDR1 is SGHRS, CDR2 YFSETQ, per germline. CDR3 length: 14 amino acids. The CDR3 DNA sequence: TGCGCCAGCAGCTTGGTGGTGGGAAGCACTGAAGCTTTCTTT. Translating gives CASSLVVGSTEAFF.

This clone was counted only a few times. The chain carries TRBV15 and TRBJ1-5, with D possibly being TRBD1 (5 bases). This CDR3 contains 16 residues. Trimming left V 5 bases short and J 0 bases short, with 14 bases between. Germline V gene sequence: CDR1 LNHNV, CDR2 YYDKDF (reference sequence). DNA for the CDR3: TGTGCCACCAGCGAACTGGGTGGGGCTAGCAATCAGCCCCAGCATTTT. This translates into CATSELGGASNQPQHF.

This chain connects TRBV7-8 to TRBJ2-3; tentative D call: TRBD1 (6 bases). Deletions cut 6 bases from V and 2 bases from J, with 15 bases between. The CDR3 runs to 15 residues. From germline, CDR1 is SGHVS and CDR2 FQNEAQ. CDR3 in DNA: TGTGCCAGCAGTTCCCAGAGGGGGAACACAGATACGCAGTATTTT. Protein: CASSSQRGNTDTQYF.